This is a list of T cell receptor beta chains from one sample in a study of T cells in Graves' hyperthyroidism and ophthalmopathy. TCRdb reanalysed the multiplex PCR reads using MiXCR and keeps one entry per CDR3 protein. The repertoire includes 530,000 or so distinct CDR3 sequences, roughly 24% of them detected once, and over 9% sits in the top ten. The sequenced sample consisted of blood. These receptors all stem from a woman in her 30s with Graves' ophthalmopathy. Both conserved end residues are part of each CDR3.

V: TRBV18; J: TRBJ1-1; CDR3: CASSPVWSGGGTEAFF
V: TRBV6-5; J: TRBJ1-5; CDR3: CASSYQGQGNQPQHF
V: TRBV2; J: TRBJ2-3; CDR3: CASSEDYTDTQYF
V: TRBV5-1; J: TRBJ1-1; CDR3: CAGSGAMNTEAFF
V: TRBV6-5; J: TRBJ1-3; CDR3: CASSYSMGLTGNTIYF
V: TRBV19; J: TRBJ1-1; CDR3: CASTPGQRRTEAFF
V: TRBV6-5; J: TRBJ2-7; CDR3: CAANEQGMDEQYF
V: TRBV15; J: TRBJ2-5; CDR3: CATSWGRQETQYF
V: TRBV4-1; J: TRBJ2-5; CDR3: CASSSQSFGETQYF
V: TRBV6-1; J: TRBJ1-5; CDR3: CASHPDQYSNQPQHF
V: TRBV7-2; J: TRBJ1-5; CDR3: CASSEMEWSQPQHF
V: TRBV6-5; J: TRBJ2-7; CDR3: CASSYPELAETYEQYF
V: TRBV6-5; J: TRBJ1-5; CDR3: CASSSTAGLYSNQPQHF
V: TRBV2; J: TRBJ1-2; CDR3: CASSEGTGGLRIHGYTF
V: TRBV12-3/TRBV12-4; J: TRBJ1-1; CDR3: CASSRDGHAEAFF
V: TRBV18; J: TRBJ2-5; CDR3: CASSSGPITETKYF
V: TRBV20-1; J: TRBJ2-5; CDR3: CSAGPLSGQETQYF
V: TRBV12-3/TRBV12-4; J: TRBJ1-2; CDR3: CASSLGGPTFYGYTF
V: TRBV2; J: TRBJ1-2; CDR3: CAISFGGARGYTF
V: TRBV11-2; J: TRBJ2-7; CDR3: CASSPGLAGVRDEQYF
V: TRBV2; J: TRBJ1-5; CDR3: CASSDGGFQPQHF
V: TRBV18; J: TRBJ2-7; CDR3: CASSTQPDGSYEQYF
V: TRBV12-3/TRBV12-4; J: TRBJ2-5; CDR3: CASSPSGLVSRETQYF
V: TRBV7-8; J: TRBJ2-7; CDR3: CASSLRSGRLGEQYF
V: TRBV2; J: TRBJ1-5; CDR3: CASSERPPYLNQPQHF
V: TRBV7-8; J: TRBJ2-7; CDR3: CASSLVSGTALYEQYF
V: TRBV28; J: TRBJ2-7; CDR3: CASTPLDGRLHEQYF
V: TRBV4-1; J: TRBJ1-2; CDR3: CASSQDWKGRVNYGYTF
V: TRBV5-1; J: TRBJ2-2; CDR3: CASSPSRGDHTGELFF
V: TRBV19; J: TRBJ1-5; CDR3: CASSRQGLVDRSNQPQHF
V: TRBV20-1; J: TRBJ1-2; CDR3: CSAGTPTVSGYTF
V: TRBV30; J: TRBJ1-6; CDR3: CAWSVPGRSAGNSPLHF
V: TRBV28; J: TRBJ1-2; CDR3: CASRDRVSRYGYTF
V: TRBV6-1; J: TRBJ2-4; CDR3: CASSERVLGAKNIQYF
V: TRBV20-1; J: TRBJ2-7; CDR3: CSAREGLGGYEQYF
V: TRBV3-1; J: TRBJ2-7; CDR3: CASSPFTGQIYEQYF
V: TRBV6-5; J: TRBJ2-3; CDR3: CASSYLLSGLDTQYF
V: TRBV6-1; J: TRBJ2-5; CDR3: CASSKLRETQYF
V: TRBV6-1; J: TRBJ1-2; CDR3: CASRPGRGYGYTF
V: TRBV7-9; J: TRBJ2-5; CDR3: CASSSDSRQETQYF
V: TRBV5-5; J: TRBJ2-5; CDR3: CASKLGQGIETQYF
V: TRBV6-1; J: TRBJ1-1; CDR3: CASRHRGTEAFF
V: TRBV30; J: TRBJ1-1; CDR3: CAWRVTTNTEAFF
V: TRBV15; J: TRBJ1-1; CDR3: CATSRDLYRVGTEAFF
V: TRBV3-1; J: TRBJ2-7; CDR3: CASSQEETGGYEQYF
V: TRBV4-1; J: TRBJ2-7; CDR3: CASSRVGGPVYEQYF
V: TRBV7-2; J: TRBJ2-1; CDR3: CASSSYYNEQFF
V: TRBV12-3/TRBV12-4; J: TRBJ1-1; CDR3: CASRGPNTEAFF
V: TRBV4-1; J: TRBJ1-6; CDR3: CASSQPGQGAYNSPLHF
V: TRBV11-2; J: TRBJ2-2; CDR3: CASSTWGTGELFF
V: TRBV6-1; J: TRBJ1-1; CDR3: CASRSGTGAFEAFF
V: TRBV28; J: TRBJ2-2; CDR3: CASSLPTGSGTGELFF
V: TRBV5-1; J: TRBJ2-7; CDR3: CASSQGQGETYEQYF